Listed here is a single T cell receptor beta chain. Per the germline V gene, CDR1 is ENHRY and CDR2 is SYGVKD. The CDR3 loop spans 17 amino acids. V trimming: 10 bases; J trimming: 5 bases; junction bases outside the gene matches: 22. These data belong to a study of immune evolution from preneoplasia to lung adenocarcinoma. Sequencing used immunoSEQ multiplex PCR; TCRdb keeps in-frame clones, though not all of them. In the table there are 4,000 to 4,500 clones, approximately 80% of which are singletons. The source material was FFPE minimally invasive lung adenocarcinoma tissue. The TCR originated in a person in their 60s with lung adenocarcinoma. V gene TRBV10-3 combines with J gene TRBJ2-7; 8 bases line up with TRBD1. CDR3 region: CATSSRRGPGQADEQYF. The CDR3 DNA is TGTGCCACCTCATCAAGGCGGGGTCCGGGACAGGCAGACGAGCAGTACTTC.